This entry describes one TCR beta chain. The CDR3 runs to 14 residues. V was clipped by 5 bases and J by 7 bases; unmatched bases: 3. CDR1 SGHTA and CDR2 FQGTGA come from the germline V gene. The entry originates in a study of blood T cell repertoires in COVID-19. At the level of the study: From T cells, B-cell-depleted T cells, or PBMCs came the material, which was cDNA or gDNA.

In the source study's methods: Reference gene primer amplification gave nucleated cell count estimates. Sequencing used immunoSEQ multiplex PCR; TCRdb keeps in-frame clones, though not all of them. That table supplies the V and J calls and clone size; D and trimming were determined from the DNA. Here the sample spans 150,000 to 160,000 clones, approximately 90% being singletons. This sequence originates from a woman aged 35 to 49 with acute or convalescent COVID-19. This sequence joins TRBV7-3 and TRBJ1-6; 9 bases match TRBD1. Sequencing used peripheral blood. The CDR3 sequence is CASSLDRGNSPLHF. CDR3 nucleotides: TGTGCCAGCAGCCTCGACAGGGGGAATTCACCCCTCCACTTT.